This T cell receptor (beta chain) was retrieved from a study of shared clonotypes between healthy human individuals. There are 15 residues in the CDR3. The germline CDR1 and CDR2 sequences are SGHNT and YYREEE (reference sequence). The ends lost 4 bases at V and 6 bases at J; junction bases unmatched: 9. In the original processing: Filtering differed since immunoSEQ provided only junctions, with no quality scores. This table comes from immunoSEQ multiplex PCR, and its TCRdb copy is limited to in-frame clones, with some not included. V and J calls and clone size come straight from that table; D and trimming were deduced from the DNA. The sample has just over 2,000,000 clones, around 95% seen once.

This clonotype was sampled from a man between 18 and 35 years old in good health. The chain employs TRBV5-4 and TRBJ2-3; 9 positions match TRBD1. The sequenced sample was naive CD4+ T cells sorted from blood. Subset described: CD45RA+ positively selected. This CDR3 is CASSPRRTGADTQYF. The CDR3 coding sequence is TGTGCCAGCAGCCCACGCCGGACAGGGGCGGATACGCAGTATTTT.